The present TCR beta chain was sequenced within a study of blood T cells in healthy people across ages. The authors ran a second PCR of about 7 to 11 cycles using a sample-barcoded 5' primer and a J-beta primer mix. TCRdb recomputed calls from the 5' RACE reads with MiXCR, one row per CDR3 protein. This sample has under 1,000,000 distinct CDR3 sequences, with about 36% found just once. This CDR3 comprises 13 residues. With V trimmed by 3 bases and J by 4 bases, 1 base remained unmatched. Germline V gene sequence: CDR1 SGHDN, CDR2 FVKESK. Researchers collected 9.5 to 10 milliliters of peripheral blood from every single donor. Total RNA was extracted at no less than 6 micrograms per sample.

Sequencing input: blood. The clonotype comes from a man aged 18 to 29 in good health. This chain connects TRBV14 to TRBJ1-2, with 8 bases lining up with TRBD1. This CDR3 is CASSQTGVYGYTF. For the CDR3, the DNA is TGTGCCAGCAGCCAGACAGGGGTCTATGGCTACACCTTC.